This T cell receptor (beta chain) originates from a study of response to subunit inactivated influenza vaccine. Findings and limits, study-wide: The authors suggested that few new T cells are recruited per seasonal influenza vaccination.

From germline, CDR1 is DFQATT and CDR2 SNEGSKA (reference sequence). CDR3 size: 14 residues. Trimming shortened V by 0 bases and J by 3 bases, and 12 bases separated the two germline ends. TCRdb re-derived calls from the RT-PCR reads in MiXCR, one entry per CDR3 protein. The repertoire includes fewer than 600,000 distinct CDR3 sequences, approximately 7.7% of them detected once, and around 13% sits in the top ten. Many counts were recorded for this clonotype. The antigen is unknown. This TCR was recovered from a man aged 50 to 75 who received an inactivated influenza vaccine. This chain joins TRBV20-1 and TRBJ2-7; D ambiguous. Sequences were derived from PBMCs from blood, sampled less than 30 months after vaccination. The CDR3: CSARDEGRYYEQYF. The CDR3, as DNA: TGCAGTGCTAGAGACGAAGGACGGTACTACGAGCAGTACTTC.